Below, 27 T cell receptor beta chains from the same sample are listed, as sequenced in a study of T cell repertoires and HLA-DP antigens. Generated by immunoSEQ multiplex PCR, the TCRdb table keeps only in-frame clones and is missing some. The sample carries around 110,000 clones, about 91% recorded once. These TCRs are of unknown antigen specificity. The sequenced sample consisted of CD4+ T cells from PBMCs. These receptors came from a woman aged 18-29 years in good health and CMV-seronegative.

CDR3 nucleotides: TGTGCCAGCAGCCCATCGGGGAGGGCGGGTAATGAAAAACTGTTTTTT. Its protein is CASSPSGRAGNEKLFF. This rearrangement joins TRBV4-2 to TRBJ1-4; D not resolved. The CDR3 has 16 amino acids. Germline values: CDR1 LGHNA, CDR2 YNFKEQ. Trimming shortened V by 4 bases and J by 4 bases, and 16 bases separated the two germline ends.

The chain recombines TRBV2 with TRBJ2-1; weak D call: TRBD1 (6 bases). Deletions cut 7 bases from V and 0 bases from J, with 13 bases between. Germline CDR1 reads SNHLY; CDR2 reads FYNNEI. This CDR3 comprises 15 residues. The CDR3 is CASTQGRSSYNEQFF. CDR3 DNA: TGTGCCAGCACCCAGGGGCGAAGCTCCTACAATGAGCAGTTCTTC.

J is TRBJ2-1 and V is TRBV5-1; a possible D gene is TRBD1 (5 bases). This CDR3 has 15 amino acids. The germline V gene has CDR1 SGHRS and CDR2 YFSETQ. Trimming left V 3 bases short and J 7 bases short, with 17 bases between. The CDR3 loop is CASSSGLDWGNEQFF. The CDR3 coding sequence is TGCGCCAGCAGCTCAGGGCTCGATTGGGGTAATGAGCAGTTCTTC.

The chain combines TRBV5-1 with TRBJ1-2, with TRBD1 matching 7 bases. The CDR3 spans 13 residues. With V trimmed by 4 bases and J by 6 bases, 6 bases remained unmatched. Germline loops: CDR1 SGHRS, CDR2 YFSETQ. As DNA, the CDR3 is TGCGCCAGCAGCGCGCAGGGGGGAAATGGCTACACCTTC. Translated: CASSAQGGNGYTF.

This sequence joins TRBV5-8 and TRBJ2-1; 8 nucleotides match TRBD1. The CDR3 runs to 15 residues. The germline V gene encodes CDR1 SGHTS and CDR2 YDEGEE. Trimming removed 0 bases from V and 3 bases from J; junction bases left unmatched: 2. CDR3 amino acids: CASSLGQGRYNEQFF. For the CDR3, the DNA is TGTGCCAGCAGCTTGGGACAGGGGCGCTACAATGAGCAGTTCTTC.

This chain uses TRBV6-6 with TRBJ1-1; possible D gene TRBD1, 6 bases. The CDR3 sequence is 13 residues long. The germline CDR1 and CDR2 sequences are MNHNY and SVGAGI (reference sequence). V was shortened by 6 bases and J by 4 bases, with 12 bases between the two germline ends. DNA for the CDR3: TGTGCCAGCAGCCGTACAGGGATCACTGAAGCTTTCTTT. As protein: CASSRTGITEAFF.

The rearrangement uses TRBV28 and TRBJ1-1, with a possible D match to TRBD1 (5 bases). Germline CDR1 reads MDHEN; CDR2 reads SYDVKM. The CDR3 loop spans 14 amino acids. V was cut by 4 bases and J by 4 bases, with 13 bases left in between. As DNA, the CDR3 is TGTGCCAGCAGTTCCCTGTGGACAAGCACTGAAGCTTTCTTT. Translation gives CASSSLWTSTEAFF.

This chain uses TRBV7-3 with TRBJ1-1; D is ambiguous. Germline V gives CDR1 SGHTA, CDR2 FQGTGA. The CDR3 has 13 amino acids. V shed 5 bases and J shed 1 base, with 8 bases lying between them. CDR3 bases: TGTGCCAGCAGCGAAATTAGGAACACTGAAGCTTTCTTT. Translating it yields CASSEIRNTEAFF. Full variable domain (remainder filled in from reference TRBV7-3 and TRBJ1-1): GAGVSQTPSNKVTEKGKYVELRCDPISGHTALYWYRQSLGQGPEFLIYFQGTGAADDSGLPNDRFFAVRPEGSVSTLKIQRTERGDSAVYLCASSEIRNTEAFFGQGTRLTVV.

The chain joins TRBV7-3 to TRBJ1-1, with 12 bases lining up with TRBD1. The V and J ends lost 3 bases and 5 bases, in that order; junction bases with no gene match: 10. There are 17 residues in the CDR3. The V gene's germline CDR1 is SGHTA and CDR2 FQGTGA. CDR3 nucleotide sequence: TGTGCCAGCAGCTTGGTTGGGACAGGGGGCGCGAAAACTGAAGCTTTCTTT. This encodes CASSLVGTGGAKTEAFF.

The chain couples TRBV5-1 to TRBJ1-4; D possibly corresponds to TRBD1 (5 bases). The germline V gene encodes CDR1 SGHRS and CDR2 YFSETQ. The CDR3 consists of 14 residues. V lost 1 base and J lost 8, with 12 bases in between. The CDR3, as DNA: TGCGCCAGCAGCTTGAAGGCAGGGAACGAAAAACTGTTTTTT. This codes for CASSLKAGNEKLFF.

This chain uses TRBV5-4 with TRBJ2-1; D remains ambiguous. CDR1 is SGHNT and CDR2 is YYREEE in the germline V gene (reference sequence). CDR3 length: 15 amino acids. The ends were cut back, 4 bases at V and 1 base at J, with 12 bases in the middle. The CDR3 protein is CASSPGLGSYNEQFF. The DNA of the CDR3 is TGTGCCAGCAGCCCCGGTCTGGGATCCTACAATGAGCAGTTCTTC.

The chain's CDR3 is CASSADGQGGQPQHF. The CDR3 DNA follows: TGTGCCAGCAGCGCCGACGGACAGGGAGGTCAGCCCCAGCATTTT. The chain couples TRBV9 to TRBJ1-5; 8 nucleotides line up with TRBD1. With 3 bases clipped from V and 6 bases from J, the junction kept 8 bases outside the gene matches. CDR3 length: 15 amino acids. Looked up from germline, CDR1 is SGDLS and CDR2 is YYNGEE.

The chain employs TRBV19 and TRBJ2-3; possibly TRBD1 for D (5 bases). Between the trimmed V and J ends, which lost 7 bases and 0 bases, there was a span of 17 bases. The CDR3 sequence is 16 residues long. Germline assignment: CDR1 LNHDA and CDR2 SQIVND (reference sequence). The CDR3 DNA reads TGTGCCAGTACCCGTAAGGGGCAGGCGAGCACAGATACGCAGTATTTT. Amino acids: CASTRKGQASTDTQYF.

CDR3 sequence: CASSPGGGSGGYTF. The CDR3 nucleotides are TGCGCCAGCAGCCCCGGTGGTGGGAGCGGTGGCTACACCTTC. This sequence joins TRBV5-1 and TRBJ1-2; no clear D. Germline CDR1 SGHRS, CDR2 YFSETQ. V was clipped by 4 bases and J by 7 bases, with 17 bases between them. The CDR3 is made up of 14 amino acids.

The chain carries TRBV18 and TRBJ2-1; 9 bases map to TRBD2. V was pared by 6 bases and J by 2 bases, with 8 bases of the junction left unmatched. The CDR3 extends over 16 amino acids. Germline lookup yields CDR1 KGHSH and CDR2 LQKENI. CDR3 in DNA: TGTGCCAGCTCCAATTACTTAGCGGGGGCCTACAATGAGCAGTTCTTC. This translates into CASSNYLAGAYNEQFF.

The genes are TRBV6-5 and TRBJ1-5; D is unresolved. This CDR3 comprises 12 residues. The germline gives CDR1 MNHEY, CDR2 SVGAGI. The ends were cut back, 5 bases at V and 3 bases at J, with 5 bases in the middle. The CDR3 region is CASSPPNQPQHF. In nucleotides, the CDR3 is TGTGCCAGCAGTCCCCCCAATCAGCCCCAGCATTTT.

This chain connects TRBV4-2 to TRBJ2-5, with 7 bases that match TRBD2. The CDR3 runs to 15 residues. CDR1 is LGHNA, CDR2 YNFKEQ, per germline. The junction had 10 bases not matched to a gene; V was cut back by 4 bases and J by 5 bases. The CDR3 region has the DNA TGTGCCAGCAGCCCCCAGGTGAGCGGGATCGAGACCCAGTACTTC. Encoded protein: CASSPQVSGIETQYF.

Notes on this clone: Mismatch with germline at one junction end may stem from a read error. The J gene is TRBJ2-7, the V gene TRBV7-7; TRBD1 aligns across 9 bases. The CDR3 extends over 15 amino acids. Germline CDR1 reads SSHAT; CDR2 reads FNYEAQ (reference sequence). CDR3 DNA: TGTGCTAGCAGCACCGAACAGGGGGCGCGGTACGAGCAGTACTTC. This sequence encodes CASSTEQGARYEQYF.

V gene TRBV5-1 combines with J gene TRBJ2-5, with 13 bases aligning to TRBD2. The ends lost 3 bases at V and 9 bases at J; junction bases unmatched: 17. Germline CDR1 reads SGHRS; CDR2 reads YFSETQ. The CDR3 runs to 18 residues. The CDR3 DNA is TGCGCCAGCAGCTCAAGGACTAGCGGGAGAGCAACTGGAGTGGCCCAGTACTTC. Translation: CASSSRTSGRATGVAQYF.

The V and J genes are TRBV18 and TRBJ2-2, with D perhaps matching TRBD2 (6 bases). Germline CDR1 KGHSH, CDR2 LQKENI. The CDR3 covers 14 residues. V lost 5 bases and J 2 bases, leaving 9 bases between the germline ends. The CDR3 sequence: CASSKGTNTGELFF. CDR3 nucleotides: TGTGCCAGCTCAAAGGGGACTAACACCGGGGAGCTGTTTTTT.

This sequence joins TRBV7-2 and TRBJ1-3; D is ambiguous. In germline, CDR1 is SGHTA, CDR2 FQGNSA. This CDR3 is 14 amino acids long. Trimming left V 5 bases short and J 9 bases short, with 17 bases between. Written as DNA, the CDR3 is TGTGCCAGCAGCCAAGATCACCCTACTGGCACCATATATTTT. Translation gives CASSQDHPTGTIYF.

The chain combines TRBV5-6 with TRBJ1-4; no clear D. Germline CDR1 and CDR2: SGHDT and YYEEEE. The CDR3 is 14 amino acids. V was trimmed by 2 bases and J by 7 bases, leaving 12 bases between them. The CDR3 DNA reads as TGTGCCAGCAGCTTTTTTAGGGTTTCTGAAAAACTGTTTTTT. This gives the protein CASSFFRVSEKLFF.

The chain employs TRBV19 and TRBJ1-5; 11 positions match TRBD1. Trimming at V came to 5 bases and at J to 7 bases, leaving 4 bases not matched to a gene. Germline V lookup: CDR1 LNHDA, CDR2 SQIVND (reference sequence). The CDR3 is 14 residues long. CDR3 sequence: CASSGTGGFQPQHF. DNA for the CDR3: TGTGCCAGTAGTGGGACAGGGGGGTTCCAGCCCCAGCATTTT.

J is TRBJ2-3 and V is TRBV7-9, with 9 positions matching TRBD2. Germline trimming cut 3 bases from V and 0 bases from J; bases unmatched to any gene: 4. This CDR3 is built from 16 residues. Germline values: CDR1 SEHNR, CDR2 FQNEAQ (reference sequence). The CDR3 DNA reads TGTGCCAGCAGCTTTGGCCTAGCGGGAAGCACAGATACGCAGTATTTT. Protein product: CASSFGLAGSTDTQYF.

J is TRBJ1-2 and V is TRBV6-1; no definite D call. In germline, CDR1 is MNHNS, CDR2 SASEGT. V dropped 9 bases and J dropped 8 bases, with 19 bases sitting between them. CDR3 length: 13 amino acids. The CDR3: CASSPNGDRGYTF. In DNA form, the CDR3 reads TGTGCCAGTTCCCCGAATGGGGATAGGGGCTACACCTTC.

Remarks on this clone: The same CDR3 arises from other DNA sequences in this sample as well. The chain links TRBV28 to TRBJ1-5; TRBD1 is a possible D gene (5 bases). The CDR3 has 13 residues. Germline values: CDR1 MDHEN, CDR2 SYDVKM. V was shortened by 6 bases and J by 4 bases, with 10 bases between the two germline ends. The CDR3 sequence is CASSTGFNQPQHF. CDR3 nucleotide sequence: TGTGCCAGCAGCACAGGTTTTAATCAGCCCCAGCATTTT.

This chain joins TRBV2 and TRBJ1-5, with a tentative D call TRBD1 (6 bases). The CDR3 contains 15 residues. With 7 bases removed from V and 4 bases from J, the gap between germline ends came to 17 bases. The germline gives CDR1 SNHLY, CDR2 FYNNEI. The CDR3 here is CASKPPGTLNQPQHF. CDR3 DNA: TGTGCCAGCAAACCACCCGGGACACTAAATCAGCCCCAGCATTTT. Variable domain in full (rest from reference TRBV2 and TRBJ1-5): EPEVTQTPSHQVTQMGQEVILRCVPISNHLYFYWYRQILGQKVEFLVSFYNNEISEKSEIFDDQFSVERPDGSNFTLKIRSTKLEDSAMYFCASKPPGTLNQPQHFGDGTRLSIL.